The 21 T cell receptor beta chains given below trace back to one sample, sequenced in a study of T cell changes during pregnancy in multiple sclerosis. Method: immunoSEQ multiplex PCR; TCRdb's copy keeps in-frame clones and lacks some. The sample contains tens of thousands of clones, 85% to 95% of which appear only once. Source: CD4+ T cells from peripheral blood mononuclear cells, taken in the second trimester of pregnancy. The receptors were sampled from a female donor with multiple sclerosis, enrolled in a pregnancy study.

V and J are TRBV6-4 and TRBJ2-3, with 7 bases aligning to TRBD2. CDR3 size: 15 residues. Germline CDR1 is MRHNA and CDR2 is SNTAGT. V lost 6 bases, J lost 4 bases, and 10 bases stayed unmatched. CDR3 coding DNA: TGTGCCAGCAGGGGGGGGACCGCGGGATCAGATACGCAGTATTTT. Translating it yields CASRGGTAGSDTQYF.

The chain couples TRBV7-2 to TRBJ2-5, with 14 bases aligning to TRBD2. V dropped 0 bases and J dropped 4; count of bases not matched to a gene: 10. This CDR3 is 19 amino acids long. Germline values: CDR1 SGHTA, CDR2 FQGNSA. The DNA for the CDR3 is TGTGCCAGCAGCTTAGCGCAAAGGGGACTAGCGGGAGTGGTAGAGACCCAGTACTTC. Amino acid sequence: CASSLAQRGLAGVVETQYF.

This rearrangement joins TRBV30 to TRBJ1-2; D is unresolved. Germline V CDR1 and CDR2: GTSNPN, SVGIG (reference sequence). CDR3 length: 10 amino acids. Between the trimmed V and J ends, which lost 2 bases and 13 bases, there was a span of 11 bases. The CDR3 nucleotides read TGTGCCTGGAGTTCGGTTACTCTCACCTTC. It encodes CAWSSVTLTF.

The V gene is TRBV11-1, the J gene TRBJ1-5, with D perhaps matching TRBD1 (6 bases). Germline V gives CDR1 SGHAT, CDR2 FQDESV (reference sequence). The V gene lost 5 bases and the J gene lost 4 bases, with 9 bases spanning the gap. The CDR3 sequence is 13 residues long. The CDR3 DNA sequence: TGTGCCAGCAGCCTAACAGGGAATCAGCCCCAGCATTTT. Protein product: CASSLTGNQPQHF.

The V call is TRBV30, the J call TRBJ1-4, with D tentatively TRBD1 (5 bases). Germline assignment: CDR1 GTSNPN and CDR2 SVGIG (reference sequence). Deletions cut 0 bases from V and 4 bases from J, with 12 bases between. The CDR3 consists of 15 residues. The CDR3 nucleotides are TGTGCCTGGAGTGTACAGGTCGTCAGTAATGAAAAACTGTTTTTT. It yields the protein CAWSVQVVSNEKLFF.

J is TRBJ2-3 and V is TRBV19, with TRBD1 identical over 8 bases. With V trimmed by 2 bases and J by 4 bases, 5 bases remained unmatched. Germline V gives CDR1 LNHDA, CDR2 SQIVND (reference sequence). The CDR3 sequence is 15 residues long. The CDR3 loop reads CASSIMLQGADTQYF. Written as DNA, the CDR3 is TGTGCCAGTAGTATAATGTTACAGGGGGCAGATACGCAGTATTTT. Full variable domain (missing parts from reference TRBV19 and TRBJ2-3): DGGITQSPKYLFRKEGQNVTLSCEQNLNHDAMYWYRQDPGQGLRLIYYSQIVNDFQKGDIAEGYSVSREKKESFPLTVTSAQKNPTAFYLCASSIMLQGADTQYFGPGTRLTVL.

This rearrangement joins TRBV5-1 to TRBJ2-2, with TRBD1 matching 8 bases. Trimming took 0 bases from V and 6 from J; bases not matched to a gene: 13. CDR1 is SGHRS and CDR2 is YFSETQ in the germline V gene. The CDR3 runs 18 residues. The CDR3 DNA is TGCGCCAGCAGCTTGGCCGATTGGCGGCAGGGGGCGCCCGGGGAGCTGTTTTTT. Protein: CASSLADWRQGAPGELFF.

The chain is built from TRBV6-1 and TRBJ1-2; TRBD1 is a possible D gene (5 bases). The CDR3 runs 13 residues. The germline V gene encodes CDR1 MNHNS and CDR2 SASEGT. The V gene lost 4 bases and the J gene lost 4 bases, with 10 bases spanning the gap. The DNA for the CDR3 is TGTGCCAGCAGTGGACAGACTAGCTATGGCTACACCTTC. Residues: CASSGQTSYGYTF.

This clone was found once. This chain links TRBV6-5 with TRBJ1-6; D is undetermined. V lost 2 bases to trimming and J lost 9 bases, with 11 bases between them. This CDR3 region has 14 residues. CDR1 MNHEY and CDR2 SVGAGI come from the germline V gene. CDR3 in amino acids: CASSYAPHGSPLHF. CDR3 nucleotides: TGTGCCAGCAGTTACGCCCCCCACGGTTCACCCCTCCACTTT.

The chain joins TRBV27 to TRBJ2-7; 8 bases match TRBD1. CDR1 and CDR2 from the germline V gene are MNHEY and SMNVEV (reference sequence). The CDR3 is 14 amino acids. J lost 6 bases, V lost 3 bases, and 7 bases had no gene match. The CDR3 DNA reads TGTGCCAGCAGTTTCAGGGGGCGTAGGACCGAGCAGTACTTC. Encoded protein: CASSFRGRRTEQYF.

The chain employs TRBV27 and TRBJ1-2; 7 positions match TRBD1. The CDR3 has 16 residues. CDR1 MNHEY and CDR2 SMNVEV come from the germline V gene (reference sequence). The V gene end was trimmed by 3 bases and the J gene end by 8 bases; junction bases not matched to a gene: 15. This CDR3 is CASSFLRGTDLGGYTF. Written as DNA, the CDR3 is TGTGCCAGCAGTTTCCTCCGGGGGACAGATTTGGGGGGCTACACCTTC.

The chain has TRBV12-5 and TRBJ2-4; no definite D call. CDR3 length: 14 residues. V shed 4 bases and J shed 1 base, with 8 bases lying between them. The V gene's germline CDR1 is LGHNT and CDR2 FRNRAP. The CDR3 sequence: CASGSLMAKNIQYF. For the CDR3, the DNA is TGTGCTAGTGGTTCCCTTATGGCCAAAAACATTCAGTACTTC.

The V and J genes are TRBV2 and TRBJ1-2, with D possibly matching TRBD1 (6 bases). V lost 6 bases, J lost 8 bases, and 19 bases lay in between. CDR1 and CDR2 (germline): SNHLY, FYNNEI. This CDR3 contains 14 residues. This chain's CDR3 is CASRSLRGGWGYTF. The CDR3 DNA reads TGTGCCAGCAGGTCCCTTCGGGGGGGCTGGGGCTACACCTTC.

In its sample, this clone was seen once. The CDR3 nucleotides read TGTGCCTGGAGTGTAAATGCGGACACTGAAGCTTTCTTT. Translation: CAWSVNADTEAFF. The chain carries TRBV30 and TRBJ1-1; unclear D gene. The germline gives CDR1 GTSNPN, CDR2 SVGIG (reference sequence). The V gene lost 0 bases and the J gene lost 3 bases, with 8 bases spanning the gap. This CDR3 has 13 amino acids.

This chain links TRBV7-9 with TRBJ1-4; no firm D call. Trimming removed 2 bases at V and 2 bases at J, with 9 bases between. This CDR3 is 15 amino acids long. The germline V gene encodes CDR1 SEHNR and CDR2 FQNEAQ (reference sequence). This CDR3 is CASSLLGGTNEKLFF. DNA for the CDR3: TGTGCCAGCAGCTTATTGGGAGGGACTAATGAAAAACTGTTTTTT.

The chain is built from TRBV19 and TRBJ1-1; D gene unclear. The CDR3 covers 13 residues. The V end was cut by 3 bases, the J end by 1 base, with 6 bases between. CDR1 and CDR2 from the germline V gene are LNHDA and SQIVND (reference sequence). CDR3 nucleotide sequence: TGTGCCAGTAGTATGCGGAGGAACACTGAAGCTTTCTTT. It yields the protein CASSMRRNTEAFF.

This clone has a handful of counts. The CDR3 coding sequence is TGTGCCAGCTCACCAATGGGACAGGGTTATGGCTACACCTTC. Protein product: CASSPMGQGYGYTF. The chain employs TRBV18 and TRBJ1-2; 9 nucleotides align to TRBD1. The J segment lost 5 bases and the V segment lost 2 bases, leaving 3 bases of the junction unmatched. CDR1 is KGHSH, CDR2 LQKENI, per germline. This CDR3 is built from 14 residues.

This chain links TRBV18 with TRBJ1-2; D not resolved. This CDR3 has 14 residues. Germline V gene lookup returns CDR1 KGHSH and CDR2 LQKENI. Trimming cost V 0 bases and J 3 bases, with 8 bases left between them. This CDR3 reads CASSPPTQDYGYTF. The CDR3 DNA is TGTGCCAGCTCACCACCGACCCAGGACTATGGCTACACCTTC.

The genes are TRBV19 and TRBJ1-4, with D tentatively TRBD1 (6 bases). CDR3 size: 14 residues. Germline CDR1 LNHDA, CDR2 SQIVND (reference sequence). The V and J ends lost 7 bases and 3 bases respectively, with 12 bases between them. CDR3 in DNA: TGTGCCAGTATTCGAGGGGGAGCTAATGAAAAACTGTTTTTT. Protein: CASIRGGANEKLFF.

The rearrangement joins TRBV19 to TRBJ1-1; TRBD1 aligns across 7 bases. The CDR3 length is 14 residues. V shed 3 bases, J shed 5 bases, and the junction held 6 bases outside the gene matches. Germline lookup yields CDR1 LNHDA and CDR2 SQIVND (reference sequence). The CDR3 sequence: CASSIYRGGTEAFF. DNA of the CDR3: TGTGCCAGTAGTATTTACAGGGGTGGGACTGAAGCTTTCTTT.

The CDR3: CASSEFGGRRTYEQYF. The CDR3, as DNA: TGTGCCAGCAGTGAATTTGGGGGCCGTCGAACCTACGAGCAGTACTTC. This chain uses TRBV25-1 with TRBJ2-7, with a weak D call TRBD1 (6 bases). Germline CDR1 reads MGHDK; CDR2 reads SYGVNS. This CDR3 contains 16 residues. V shed 1 base and J shed 2 bases, with 15 bases lying between them.